The clone carrying this T cell receptor (beta chain) was found once. Described time point: peripheral blood 6 weeks after treatment start. This record belongs to a study of PD-L1 blockade in urothelial cancer. Libraries were prepared by immunoSEQ multiplex PCR; TCRdb keeps only in-frame clonotypes and omits some of them. This table has 40,000 or so clones, 65% to 90% appearing once. This TCR was sampled from a man aged 60 to 75 with urothelial cancer. Sequencing was performed on PBMCs, taken around atezolizumab (anti-PD-L1) treatment.

CDR3 region: CASSLQTRWATDTQYF. CDR3 DNA: TGTGCCAGCAGTTTACAGACTAGATGGGCTACAGATACGCAGTATTTT. The rearrangement joins TRBV27 to TRBJ2-3; D is possibly TRBD2 (6 bases). Trimming shortened V by 2 bases and J by 3 bases, and 15 bases separated the two germline ends. The CDR3 runs to 16 residues. Germline CDR1 is MNHEY and CDR2 is SMNVEV (reference sequence).